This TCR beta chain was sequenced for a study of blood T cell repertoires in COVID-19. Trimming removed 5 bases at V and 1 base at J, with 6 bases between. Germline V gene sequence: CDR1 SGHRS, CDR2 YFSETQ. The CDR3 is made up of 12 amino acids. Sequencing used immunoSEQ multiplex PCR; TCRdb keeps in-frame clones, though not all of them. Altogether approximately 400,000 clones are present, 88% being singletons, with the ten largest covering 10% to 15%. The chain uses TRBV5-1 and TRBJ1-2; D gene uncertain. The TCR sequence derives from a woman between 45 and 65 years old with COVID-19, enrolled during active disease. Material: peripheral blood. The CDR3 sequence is CASSELNYGYTF. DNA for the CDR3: TGCGCCAGCAGTGAACTTAACTATGGCTACACCTTC.